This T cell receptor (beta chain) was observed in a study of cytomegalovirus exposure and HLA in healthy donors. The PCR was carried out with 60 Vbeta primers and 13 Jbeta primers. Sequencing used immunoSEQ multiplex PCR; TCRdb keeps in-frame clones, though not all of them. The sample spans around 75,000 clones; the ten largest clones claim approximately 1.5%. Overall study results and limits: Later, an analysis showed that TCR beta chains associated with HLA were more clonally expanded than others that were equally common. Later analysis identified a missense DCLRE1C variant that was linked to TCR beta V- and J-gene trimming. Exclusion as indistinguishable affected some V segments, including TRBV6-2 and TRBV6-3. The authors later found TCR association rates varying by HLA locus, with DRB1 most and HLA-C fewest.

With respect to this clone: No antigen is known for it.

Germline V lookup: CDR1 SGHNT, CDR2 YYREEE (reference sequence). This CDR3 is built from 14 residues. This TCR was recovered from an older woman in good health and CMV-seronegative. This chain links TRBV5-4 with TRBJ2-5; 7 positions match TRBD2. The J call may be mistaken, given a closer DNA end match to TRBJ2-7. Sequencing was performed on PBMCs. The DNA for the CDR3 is TGTGCCAGCAGCTTGAACGCGGGAGTCTACGAGCAGTACTTC. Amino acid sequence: CASSLNAGVYEQYF.